Shown below are 13 T cell receptor beta chains from a single sample sequenced in a study of blood T cell repertoires in COVID-19. Profiled with immunoSEQ multiplex PCR; TCRdb holds only in-frame clones, not every one. This sample has around 100,000 clones, with approximately 87% found just once. Sequencing input: peripheral blood. These receptors were taken from a human donor in a cohort sampled during active COVID-19.

V gene TRBV7-9 combines with J gene TRBJ2-1; the match to TRBD2 covers 12 bases. V lost 4 bases, J lost 10 bases, and 5 bases stayed unmatched. The length of the CDR3 is 14 residues. The germline gives CDR1 SEHNR, CDR2 FQNEAQ (reference sequence). In DNA form, the CDR3 reads TGTGCCAGCAGCTCAAGACTAGCGGGGGACGAGCAGTTCTTC. Amino acid sequence: CASSSRLAGDEQFF.

The chain combines TRBV7-9 with TRBJ1-3; no reliable D call. V was cut by 4 bases and J by 0 bases, with 10 bases left in between. The germline gives CDR1 SEHNR, CDR2 FQNEAQ (reference sequence). The CDR3 consists of 15 residues. The CDR3 here is CASSSDLYSGNTIYF. The CDR3 DNA sequence: TGTGCCAGCAGCTCGGACTTATACTCTGGAAACACCATATATTTT.

J is TRBJ2-7 and V is TRBV28, with 7 bases identical to TRBD1. The CDR3 spans 14 residues. After removal of 2 bases from V and 5 bases from J, the junction contained 6 bases not matched to a gene. The germline V gene encodes CDR1 MDHEN and CDR2 SYDVKM. The CDR3 loop is CASSLGTGVHEQYF. Written as DNA, the CDR3 is TGTGCCAGCAGTTTAGGAACAGGGGTCCACGAGCAGTACTTC.

The chain is built from TRBV5-1 and TRBJ1-2; TRBD1 matches at 8 bases. Trimming cost V 1 base and J 7 bases; bases outside gene matches: 12. The length of the CDR3 is 16 residues. Germline loops: CDR1 SGHRS, CDR2 YFSETQ. The CDR3 region has the DNA TGCGCCAGCAGCTTGTGGGCAGGGGGCCCCGCGGCTGGCTACACCTTC. Its translation: CASSLWAGGPAAGYTF.

The chain has TRBV5-4 and TRBJ2-5; D is undetermined. The CDR3 loop spans 11 amino acids. Per germline, CDR1 SGHNT and CDR2 YYREEE (reference sequence). V was cut by 2 bases and J by 5 bases, with 4 bases left in between. CDR3: CASSLEETQYF. CDR3 bases: TGTGCCAGCAGCTTAGAGGAGACCCAGTACTTC.

This sequence joins TRBV3-1 (or the pseudogene TRBV3-2) and TRBJ2-1; D not certain. The CDR3 covers 14 residues. Germline loops: CDR1 LGHDT, CDR2 YNNKEL (reference sequence). Trimming took 0 bases from V and 1 from J, leaving 4 bases between them. This chain's CDR3 is CASSQDYSYNEQFF. CDR3 DNA sequence: TGTGCCAGCAGCCAAGACTATTCCTACAATGAGCAGTTCTTC.

This clone was counted a single time. The chain employs TRBV7-8 and TRBJ2-5; D possibly corresponds to TRBD1 (5 bases). V lost 1 base to trimming and J lost 4 bases, with 10 bases between them. Germline values: CDR1 SGHVS, CDR2 FQNEAQ. This CDR3 is built from 14 residues. The DNA for the CDR3 is TGTGCCAGCAGCTTAGGCACCCAGGGAGAGACCCAGTACTTC. It is translated as CASSLGTQGETQYF.

The rearrangement joins TRBV28 to TRBJ2-1; 12 bases are a match to TRBD1. The junction had 9 bases not matched to a gene; V was cut back by 5 bases and J by 10 bases. This CDR3 contains 15 residues. CDR1 and CDR2 (germline): MDHEN, SYDVKM. The CDR3 DNA is TGTGCCAGCAGTCCCGGGACAGGGGGCGTGGGGGAGCAGTTCTTC. As protein: CASSPGTGGVGEQFF.

CDR3 in DNA: TGCGCCAGCAGCTTGTTTGTTAGCGGGAGGACCACAGATACGCAGTATTTT. Its translation is CASSLFVSGRTTDTQYF. The V and J genes are TRBV5-1 and TRBJ2-3; 10 nucleotides line up with TRBD2. The CDR3 length is 17 residues. The trim removed 1 base at V and 2 bases at J, leaving 7 bases unmatched. Germline V lookup: CDR1 SGHRS, CDR2 YFSETQ.

The chain combines TRBV6-5 with TRBJ1-1; tentatively, D is TRBD1 (5 bases). The CDR3 sequence is 15 residues long. V lost 9 bases and J 3 bases, leaving 20 bases between the germline ends. Germline V gene lookup returns CDR1 MNHEY and CDR2 SVGAGI. CDR3 amino acids: CARVRGPGRDTEAFF. CDR3 in DNA: TGTGCCAGGGTAAGGGGACCAGGGAGGGACACTGAAGCTTTCTTT.

This chain uses TRBV9 with TRBJ2-7; D may be TRBD1 (6 bases). CDR3 length: 15 amino acids. Germline V gene data show CDR1 as SGDLS and CDR2 as YYNGEE. Between the trimmed V and J ends, which lost 3 bases and 2 bases, there was a span of 15 bases. Written as DNA, the CDR3 is TGTGCCAGCAGCGCCAGACAGGTGCCGACCTACGAGCAGTACTTC. This codes for CASSARQVPTYEQYF. The whole variable domain, remainder taken from reference TRBV9 and TRBJ2-7, is DSGVTQTPKHLITATGQRVTLRCSPRSGDLSVYWYQQSLDQGLQFLIQYYNGEERAKGNILERFSAQQFPDLHSELNLSSLELGDSALYFCASSARQVPTYEQYFGPGTRLTVT.

This sequence joins TRBV13 and TRBJ2-1; D not certain. The V end lost 1 base, the J end lost 6 bases, and 7 bases lay between the germline ends. CDR1 and CDR2 from the germline V gene are PRHDT and FYEKMQ (reference sequence). The CDR3 is 13 amino acids. This CDR3 reads CASSLVHSNEQFF. Written as DNA, the CDR3 is TGTGCCAGCAGCTTAGTCCATAGCAATGAGCAGTTCTTC.

The chain uses TRBV15 and TRBJ2-7; D is possibly TRBD1 (5 bases). The ends were cut back, 3 bases at V and 6 bases at J, with 9 bases in the middle. Germline V gives CDR1 LNHNV, CDR2 YYDKDF (reference sequence). The CDR3 sequence is 12 residues long. Here the CDR3 reads CATSRDTTEQYF. DNA for the CDR3: TGTGCCACCAGCAGGGACACTACCGAGCAGTACTTC. The full variable domain, rest sourced from reference TRBV15 and TRBJ2-7, is DAMVIQNPRYQVTQFGKPVTLSCSQTLNHNVMYWYQQKSSQAPKLLFHYYDKDFNNEADTPDNFQSRRPNTSFCFLDIRSPGLGDTAMYLCATSRDTTEQYFGPGTRLTVT.